A selection of T cell receptor beta chains follows, all from one sample in a study of CD8+CD57+ T cells in acquired aplastic anemia. Via MiXCR, TCRdb re-called the reads, giving one row per CDR3 protein. The top ten hold roughly 1.8% of the sample, which has 150,000 to 200,000 distinct CDR3 sequences, less than 50% seen once. The sample comprised sorted CD4+, CD8+, or CD8+CD57+ T cells (not recorded which) from PBMCs. The receptors originated from a human donor with aplastic anemia. Both conserved end residues are part of each CDR3. D genes are given only for firm matches. Not every row has a clone size; where given, it reads once, few, many or a size class.

NA TRBJ2-1 TRBD2 TRBV15 TGTGCCACCAGCAGCGAGCGGGGTAGGAACAATGAGCAGTTCTTC CATSSERGRNNEQFF
NA TRBJ2-2 TRBD2 TRBV11-2 TGTGCCAGCACCGGCCTAGCGGGGAGGGGCACCGGGGAGCTGTTTTTT CASTGLAGRGTGELFF
few TRBJ1-5 NA TRBV2 TGTGCCAGCAGTGCGGGGAGATACAATCAGCCCCAGCATTTT CASSAGRYNQPQHF
NA TRBJ2-7 NA TRBV7-3 TGTGCCAGCAGCTTAGGCGGGGGCGACGAGCAGTACTTC CASSLGGGDEQYF
NA TRBJ1-1 NA TRBV29-1 TGCAGCCATGGTTATGGGGATCTGGCTTTCTTT CSHGYGDLAFF
many TRBJ1-5 NA TRBV7-8 TGTGCCAGCAGCATTATTCGGTATCAGCCCCAGCATTTT CASSIIRYQPQHF
few TRBJ1-6 TRBD1 TRBV19 TGTGCCAGTAGTATAACAGGGGATTCACCCCTCCACTTT CASSITGDSPLHF
NA TRBJ2-5 NA TRBV14 TGTGCCAGCAGCCAAGATGGAGTTAGAGGGGAGACCCAGTACTTC CASSQDGVRGETQYF
NA TRBJ2-1 NA TRBV11-1 TGTGCCAGCAGCCCTTGGGGGAGAGACTACAATGAGCAGTTCTTC CASSPWGRDYNEQFF
many TRBJ1-1 NA TRBV5-1 TGCGCCAGCAGCTTGGAAGGATCTGCGGGCACTGAAGCTTTCTTT CASSLEGSAGTEAFF
NA TRBJ2-7 NA TRBV20-1 TGCAGTGCTAGCGGCCCCCGCGAGCAGTACTTC CSASGPREQYF
NA TRBJ2-3 NA TRBV2 TGTGCCAGTTTAACGGACGACACAGATACGCAGTATTTT CASLTDDTDTQYF
many TRBJ1-3 NA TRBV5-1 TGCGCCAGCAGCTCTCGTGGGAGGGCAGGGACGAGCTCTGGAAACACCATATATTTT CASSSRGRAGTSSGNTIYF
once TRBJ1-4 NA TRBV4-1 TGCGCCAGCAGCCCTGACGGCTCAACTAATGAAAAACTGTTTTTT CASSPDGSTNEKLFF
many TRBJ2-7 NA TRBV19 TGTGCCAGTAGTCCCATCGGAGGGCAGGGATCCTACGAGCAGTACTTC CASSPIGGQGSYEQYF
many TRBJ2-7 TRBD2 TRBV20-1 TGCAGTGCTATTATAGGGAGGGCGGGCGAGCAGTACTTC CSAIIGRAGEQYF
NA TRBJ2-2 TRBD2 TRBV2 TGTGCCAGCCGCAGGCCAGGCTTTAGCGGGAGCAGATACACCGGGGAGCTGTTTTTT CASRRPGFSGSRYTGELFF
many TRBJ2-7 NA TRBV20-1 TGCAGTGCTAGTAGTGGGACTGGGTACGAGCAGTACTTC CSASSGTGYEQYF
NA TRBJ2-7 NA TRBV20-1 TGCAGTGCTAGCGGGGAGGCCTGCGAGCAGTACTTC CSASGEACEQYF
many TRBJ1-5 NA TRBV19 TGTGCCAGTAGTATAATTCGGGCAAGCAATCAGCCCCAGCATTTT CASSIIRASNQPQHF
NA TRBJ1-2 NA TRBV2 TGTGCCAGCAGTGTGGGGAGTGGAGGCTACACCTTC CASSVGSGGYTF
NA TRBJ2-7 TRBD2 TRBV7-3 TGTGCCAGCAGCTCTTTGAACGGGGGGGAGCAGTACTTC CASSSLNGGEQYF
many TRBJ2-1 NA TRBV11-2 TGTGCCAGCAGCTTAGTCCAGGGGACCTACAATGAGCAGTTCTTC CASSLVQGTYNEQFF
NA TRBJ2-1 NA TRBV5-1 TGCGCCAGCAGCCTGGGGTCCGTCTTGGGTGAGCAGTTCTTC CASSLGSVLGEQFF
few TRBJ2-7 NA TRBV15 TGTGCCACCAGCAGAGGAGGCAGCACCTACGAGCAGTACTTC CATSRGGSTYEQYF
NA TRBJ1-2 NA TRBV2 TGTGCCAGCAGTGCCGACCCGACCTCTAACTATGGCTACACCTTC CASSADPTSNYGYTF